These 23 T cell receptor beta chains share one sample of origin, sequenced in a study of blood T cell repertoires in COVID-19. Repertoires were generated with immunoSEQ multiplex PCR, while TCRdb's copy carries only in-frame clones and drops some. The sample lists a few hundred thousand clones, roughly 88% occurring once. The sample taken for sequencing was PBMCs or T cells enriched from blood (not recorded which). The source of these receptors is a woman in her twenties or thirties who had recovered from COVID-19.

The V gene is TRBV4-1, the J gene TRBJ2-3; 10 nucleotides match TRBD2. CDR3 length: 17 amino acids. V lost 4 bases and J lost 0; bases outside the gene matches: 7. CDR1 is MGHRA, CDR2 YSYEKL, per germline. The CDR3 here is CASSPRSSGGSTDTQYF. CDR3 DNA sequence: TGCGCCAGCAGCCCACGATCTAGCGGGGGCAGCACAGATACGCAGTATTTT.

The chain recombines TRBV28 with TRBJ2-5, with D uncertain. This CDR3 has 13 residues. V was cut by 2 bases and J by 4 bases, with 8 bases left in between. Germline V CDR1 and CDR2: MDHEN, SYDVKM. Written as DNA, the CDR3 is TGTGCCAGCAGTTTACCCCCCCGAGAGACCCAGTACTTC. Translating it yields CASSLPPRETQYF.

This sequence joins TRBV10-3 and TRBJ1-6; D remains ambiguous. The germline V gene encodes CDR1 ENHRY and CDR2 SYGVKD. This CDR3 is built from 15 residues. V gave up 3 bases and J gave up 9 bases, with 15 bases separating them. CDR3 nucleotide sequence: TGTGCCATCAGTGAAGGCCCCCAGAGCGCTTCACCCCTCCACTTT. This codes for CAISEGPQSASPLHF.

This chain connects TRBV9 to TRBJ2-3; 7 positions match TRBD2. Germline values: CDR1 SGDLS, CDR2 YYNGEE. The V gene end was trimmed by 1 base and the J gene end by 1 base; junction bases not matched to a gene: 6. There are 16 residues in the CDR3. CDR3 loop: CASSVLGGRGTDTQYF. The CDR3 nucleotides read TGTGCCAGCAGCGTACTGGGTGGGAGGGGCACAGATACGCAGTATTTT.

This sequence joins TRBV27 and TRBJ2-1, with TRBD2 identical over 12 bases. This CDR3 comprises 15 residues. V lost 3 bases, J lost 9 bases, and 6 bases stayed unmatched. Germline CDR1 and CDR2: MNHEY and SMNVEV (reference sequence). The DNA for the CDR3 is TGTGCCAGCAGTTTTCTAGCGGGGGGGCCGGGTGAGCAGTTCTTC. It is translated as CASSFLAGGPGEQFF.

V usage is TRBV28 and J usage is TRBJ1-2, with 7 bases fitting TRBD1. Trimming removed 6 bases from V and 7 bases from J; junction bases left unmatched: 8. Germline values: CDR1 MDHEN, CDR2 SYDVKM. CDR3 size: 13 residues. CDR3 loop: CASRRTGSSGYTF. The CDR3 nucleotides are TGTGCCAGCAGACGGACAGGTTCGTCTGGCTACACCTTC.

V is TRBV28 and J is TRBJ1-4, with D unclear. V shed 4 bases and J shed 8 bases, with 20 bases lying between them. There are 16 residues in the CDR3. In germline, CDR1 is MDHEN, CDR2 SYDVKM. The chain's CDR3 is CASSSEGIAFEEKLFF. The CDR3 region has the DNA TGTGCCAGCAGTTCAGAGGGTATCGCCTTTGAGGAAAAACTGTTTTTT.

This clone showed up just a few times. This chain's CDR3 is CASSQSRGNEQYF. CDR3 DNA sequence: TGCGCCAGCAGTCAATCGAGAGGGAACGAGCAGTACTTC. The chain has TRBV23-1 and TRBJ2-7; D may be TRBD2 (5 bases). TRBV23-1 is treated as an ORF (open reading frame) with a function not yet certain. The CDR3 sequence is 13 residues long. V was trimmed by 0 bases and J by 5 bases, leaving 8 bases between them.

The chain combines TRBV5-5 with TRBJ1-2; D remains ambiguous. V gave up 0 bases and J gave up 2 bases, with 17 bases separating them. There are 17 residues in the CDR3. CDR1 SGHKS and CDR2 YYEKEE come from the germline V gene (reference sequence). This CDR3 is CASSLESAEGWNYGYTF. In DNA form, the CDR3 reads TGTGCCAGCAGCTTGGAATCTGCAGAGGGTTGGAACTATGGCTACACCTTC.

This chain's CDR3 is CASSSQGAYTEAFF. CDR3 in DNA: TGTGCCAGCAGCTCACAGGGGGCATACACTGAAGCTTTCTTT. V and J are TRBV7-8 and TRBJ1-1; TRBD1 aligns across 9 bases. CDR3 length: 14 amino acids. V lost 4 bases, J lost 3 bases, and 3 bases stayed unmatched. The V gene's germline CDR1 is SGHVS and CDR2 FQNEAQ.

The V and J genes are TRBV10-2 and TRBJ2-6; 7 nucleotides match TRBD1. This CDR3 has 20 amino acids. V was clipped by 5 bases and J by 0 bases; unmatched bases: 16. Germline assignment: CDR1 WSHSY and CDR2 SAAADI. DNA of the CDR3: TGCGCCAGCAGTCTCCAAAAGGGGGCGGTTCAGCTCTCTGGGGCCAACGTCCTGACTTTC. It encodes CASSLQKGAVQLSGANVLTF.

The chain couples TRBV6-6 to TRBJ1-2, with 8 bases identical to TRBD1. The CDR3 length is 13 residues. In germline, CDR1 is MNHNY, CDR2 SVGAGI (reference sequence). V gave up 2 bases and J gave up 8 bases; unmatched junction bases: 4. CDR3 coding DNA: TGTGCCAGCAGTTACGTGACAGGGGAGGGCTACACCTTC. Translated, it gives CASSYVTGEGYTF.

The CDR3 DNA sequence: TGCGCCAGCAGCTTCGGCCCAGGGTATTCACCCCTCCACTTT. Amino acids: CASSFGPGYSPLHF. The chain employs TRBV5-1 and TRBJ1-6; D might be TRBD1 (5 bases). CDR3 length: 14 residues. The V and J ends lost 2 bases and 8 bases respectively, with 11 bases between them. Germline CDR1 and CDR2: SGHRS and YFSETQ.

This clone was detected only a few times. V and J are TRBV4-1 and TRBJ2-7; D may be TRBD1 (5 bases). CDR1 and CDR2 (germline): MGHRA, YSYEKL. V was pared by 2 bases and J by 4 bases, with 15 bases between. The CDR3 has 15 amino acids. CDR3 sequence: CASSQSQGSWYEQYF. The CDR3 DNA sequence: TGCGCCAGCAGCCAATCCCAGGGTTCGTGGTACGAGCAGTACTTC.

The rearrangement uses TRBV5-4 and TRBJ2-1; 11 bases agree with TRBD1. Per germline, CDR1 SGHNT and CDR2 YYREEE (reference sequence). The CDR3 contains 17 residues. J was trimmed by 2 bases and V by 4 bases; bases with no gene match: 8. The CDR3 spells CASSTKPGQGAYNEQFF. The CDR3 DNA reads TGTGCCAGCAGCACCAAACCGGGACAGGGGGCCTACAATGAGCAGTTCTTC.

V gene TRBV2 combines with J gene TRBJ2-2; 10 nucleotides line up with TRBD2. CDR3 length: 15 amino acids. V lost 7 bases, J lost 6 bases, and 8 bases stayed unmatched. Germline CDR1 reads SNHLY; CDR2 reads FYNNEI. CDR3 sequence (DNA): TGTGCCAGCAAAGGAGCGGGAGGGGTGGCCGGGGAGCTGTTTTTT. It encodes CASKGAGGVAGELFF.

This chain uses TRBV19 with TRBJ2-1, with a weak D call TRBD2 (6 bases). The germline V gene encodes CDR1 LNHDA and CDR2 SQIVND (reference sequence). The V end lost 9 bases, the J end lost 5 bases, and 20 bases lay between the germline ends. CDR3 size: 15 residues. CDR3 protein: CASRNLGRPNNEQFF. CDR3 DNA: TGTGCCAGCCGGAACCTCGGGAGACCTAACAATGAGCAGTTCTTC.

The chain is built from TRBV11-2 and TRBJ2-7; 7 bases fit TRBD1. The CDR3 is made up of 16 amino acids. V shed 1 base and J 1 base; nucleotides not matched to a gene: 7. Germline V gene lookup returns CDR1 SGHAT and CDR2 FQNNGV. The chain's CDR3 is CASSLGGGQASYEQYF. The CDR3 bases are TGTGCCAGCAGCTTAGGTGGAGGACAGGCGTCCTACGAGCAGTACTTC.

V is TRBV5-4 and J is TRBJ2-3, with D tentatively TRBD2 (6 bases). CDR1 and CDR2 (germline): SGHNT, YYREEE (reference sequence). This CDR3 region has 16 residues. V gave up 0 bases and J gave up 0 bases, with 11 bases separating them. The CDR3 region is CASSLGSGPSTDTQYF. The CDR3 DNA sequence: TGTGCCAGCAGCTTGGGGAGCGGGCCCAGCACAGATACGCAGTATTTT.

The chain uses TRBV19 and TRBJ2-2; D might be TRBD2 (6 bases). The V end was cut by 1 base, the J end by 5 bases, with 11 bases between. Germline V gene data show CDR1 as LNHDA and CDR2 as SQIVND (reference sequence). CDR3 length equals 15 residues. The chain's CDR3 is CASSIAPLATGELFF. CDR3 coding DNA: TGTGCCAGTAGTATAGCACCGCTAGCGACCGGGGAGCTGTTTTTT.

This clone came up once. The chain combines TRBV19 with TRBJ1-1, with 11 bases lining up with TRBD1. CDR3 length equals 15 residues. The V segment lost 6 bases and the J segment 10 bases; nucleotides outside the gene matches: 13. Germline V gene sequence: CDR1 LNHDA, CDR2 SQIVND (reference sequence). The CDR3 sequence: CASRSWTGGESGAFF. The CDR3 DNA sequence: TGTGCCAGTAGATCCTGGACAGGGGGCGAAAGTGGAGCTTTCTTT.

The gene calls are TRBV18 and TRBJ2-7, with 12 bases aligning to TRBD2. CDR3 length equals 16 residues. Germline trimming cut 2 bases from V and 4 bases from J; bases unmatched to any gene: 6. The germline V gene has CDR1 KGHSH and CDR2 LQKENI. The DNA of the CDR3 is TGTGCCAGCTCACCATGGACTAGCGGGGCGCAATACGAGCAGTACTTC. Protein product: CASSPWTSGAQYEQYF.

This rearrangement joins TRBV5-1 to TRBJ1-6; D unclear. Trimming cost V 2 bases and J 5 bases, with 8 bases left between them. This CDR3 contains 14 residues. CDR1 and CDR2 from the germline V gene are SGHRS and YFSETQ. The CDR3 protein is CASSFESNNSPLHF. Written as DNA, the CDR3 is TGCGCCAGCAGCTTTGAGTCTAATAATTCACCCCTCCACTTT.